This is a list of T cell receptor beta chains from one sample in a study of memory CD8 T cells in hepatitis C reinfection. Libraries were prepared by immunoSEQ multiplex PCR; TCRdb keeps only in-frame clonotypes and omits some of them. This sample has about 46,000 clones, with about 88% found just once. The sample comprised naive CD8+ T cells sorted from blood. The origin of the receptors is a young man with hepatitis C virus infection. Both conserved end residues are part of each CDR3. D genes are given only for firm matches. Clone size is not always given. Where it is, it says once, few, many or a class for expanded clones.

CDR3 DNA	CDR3 protein	V gene	clone size	D gene	J gene
TGTGCCAGTAACTCAGGGGGATTGGGCACCGGGGAGCTGTTTTTT	CASNSGGLGTGELFF	TRBV19	.	TRBD1	TRBJ2-2
TGTGCCAGTAGTACGGGACAGGGAGAACGGGAGCAGTTCTTC	CASSTGQGEREQFF	TRBV19	.	TRBD1	TRBJ2-1
TGTGCCAGTTCCGGGACAGGGGGCGATCAGCCCCAGCATTTT	CASSGTGGDQPQHF	TRBV19	.	TRBD1	TRBJ1-5
TGTGCCAGCAGTTTAGGCCGGGATTCACCCCTCCACTTT	CASSLGRDSPLHF	TRBV28	once	.	TRBJ1-6
TGTGCCAGCAGCTCCGGGACAGGGGAGGGCTACACCTTC	CASSSGTGEGYTF	TRBV7-9	.	TRBD1	TRBJ1-2
TGTGCCAGCAGTTCGGGACAGGGGCCCTACGAGCAGTACTTC	CASSSGQGPYEQYF	TRBV27	.	TRBD1	TRBJ2-7
TGTGCCAGCACTGAGCGGGTTCAAGAGACCCAGTACTTC	CASTERVQETQYF	TRBV28	.	.	TRBJ2-5
TGTGCCAGCAACCCCGACAGGGGGCGCGAGGCCGGGGAGCTGTTTTTT	CASNPDRGREAGELFF	TRBV7-8	.	TRBD1	TRBJ2-2
TGTGCCAGCAGCTTGGCCAGTGGGGGGTTCGGAGAGACCCAGTACTTC	CASSLASGGFGETQYF	TRBV5-8	once	.	TRBJ2-5
TGTGCCAGCAGTTTCCTGCGAGGAGACGAGCAGTACTTC	CASSFLRGDEQYF	TRBV28	.	.	TRBJ2-7
TGTGCCAGCAGCTGGAGTTTGGCCGGGGAGCTGTTTTTT	CASSWSLAGELFF	TRBV6-5	.	.	TRBJ2-2
TGTGCCAGCTCACCTTCTAGCGGAGTCGTATTCGGAGATACGCAGTATTTT	CASSPSSGVVFGDTQYF	TRBV18	.	TRBD2	TRBJ2-3
TGTGCCAGCAGCTCGTCCGGGCCTCTCAGGGACGAGCAGTACTTC	CASSSSGPLRDEQYF	TRBV5-4	.	.	TRBJ2-7
TGTGCCAGCAGCCGAACAGGACAGGGACTAGCGGGACTTTCCTACGAGCAGTACTTC	CASSRTGQGLAGLSYEQYF	TRBV27	.	TRBD2	TRBJ2-7
TGCAGCGTTGACGGACAGGGCCCCAATCAGCCCCAGCATTTT	CSVDGQGPNQPQHF	TRBV29-1	.	TRBD1	TRBJ1-5
TGTGCCAGTAGTATAGCAGGCCGTGGAAACACCATATATTTT	CASSIAGRGNTIYF	TRBV19	.	.	TRBJ1-3
TGCGCCAGCAGCCGGCATCTTACGGGCAATGAGCAGTTCTTC	CASSRHLTGNEQFF	TRBV4-1	.	.	TRBJ2-1
TGTGCCAGCAGCTTAGCGTCCAGGGGCGCGGGCTACACCTTC	CASSLASRGAGYTF	TRBV7-9	once	.	TRBJ1-2
TGTGCCAGCAGTTTAGTGGCGGGGGGATTCACCGGGGAGCTGTTTTTT	CASSLVAGGFTGELFF	TRBV27	.	TRBD2	TRBJ2-2
TGTGCCAGCAGCGGGACAGGAGGAGTGCACACTGAAGCTTTCTTT	CASSGTGGVHTEAFF	TRBV11-3	.	TRBD1	TRBJ1-1
TGTGCCAGTAGTAATCCGACTAGCGGTCGCACAGATACGCAGTATTTT	CASSNPTSGRTDTQYF	TRBV19	.	TRBD2	TRBJ2-3
TGTGCCAGCAGCTTTGGTTACGAGCAGTACTTC	CASSFGYEQYF	TRBV5-6	.	.	TRBJ2-7
TGTGCCAGCAGCGGAAGAAGGGAGACCGAGCAGTACTTC	CASSGRRETEQYF	TRBV9	.	.	TRBJ2-7
TGTGCCAGCAGCCAGGGAAACACCATATATTTT	CASSQGNTIYF	TRBV9	.	.	TRBJ1-3
TGTGCCAGCAGTTTCGGTTCGCGGAACATTCAGTACTTC	CASSFGSRNIQYF	TRBV28	.	.	TRBJ2-4
TGTGCCATCAGTGAGTCGGGGACAGGTAGGAACGAGCAGTACTTC	CAISESGTGRNEQYF	TRBV10-3	once	TRBD1	TRBJ2-7
TGTGCCAGCAGTTTAGGCGGACAGGGGTACGAGCAGTACTTC	CASSLGGQGYEQYF	TRBV27	.	TRBD1	TRBJ2-7
TGTGCCAGCAAGGGAGGGCCCGAGCAGTACTTC	CASKGGPEQYF	TRBV19	.	TRBD2	TRBJ2-7
TGTGCCAGCAGCTTGGTAGGGGAGCGGGGCCAAGAGACCCAGTACTTC	CASSLVGERGQETQYF	TRBV7-8	.	TRBD2	TRBJ2-5
TGTGCCAGCAGTTCTCCCGGGACAGACTACGAGCAGTACTTC	CASSSPGTDYEQYF	TRBV5-4	few	TRBD1	TRBJ2-7
TGTGCCAGCAGCTCGACTAGTTCTCTATGGAGTTTCTCGAATGAGCAGTTCTTC	CASSSTSSLWSFSNEQFF	TRBV7-6	.	.	TRBJ2-1
TGTGCCAGCAGCTTATGGGGGAGCGGGGGAGAGACCCAGTACTTC	CASSLWGSGGETQYF	TRBV11-2	.	TRBD2	TRBJ2-5
TGTGCCAGCAGTTATGGACAGGGTAACACTGAAGCTTTCTTT	CASSYGQGNTEAFF	TRBV6-5	.	TRBD1	TRBJ1-1
TGTGCCAGCAGTTTGGGGAGCGGCAATTCACCCCTCCACTTT	CASSLGSGNSPLHF	TRBV27	.	.	TRBJ1-6
TGTGCCAGTAGTACCCTCAGCACAGATACGCAGTATTTT	CASSTLSTDTQYF	TRBV19	.	.	TRBJ2-3
TGTGCCAGCAGTGGCCCAGTCAGCTCCTATAATTCACCCCTCCACTTT	CASSGPVSSYNSPLHF	TRBV2	.	.	TRBJ1-6
TGTGCCAGCAGCTGGACTAGCGGGCTTACCTACAATGAGCAGTTCTTC	CASSWTSGLTYNEQFF	TRBV5-6	.	TRBD2	TRBJ2-1
TGCGCCAGCAGCTTGGCTTCAACTAGCGGGTACGAGCAGTACTTC	CASSLASTSGYEQYF	TRBV5-1	.	TRBD2	TRBJ2-7
TGTGCCAGCTCACCGCGACCTAGCGGGATCCCCCCCACCGGGGAGCTGTTTTTT	CASSPRPSGIPPTGELFF	TRBV18	once	TRBD2	TRBJ2-2
TGCGCCAGCAGGCCGGGACAGGGCACTGAAGCTTTCTTT	CASRPGQGTEAFF	TRBV10-2	.	TRBD1	TRBJ1-1
TGCGCCAGCAGTGATGGGACAGGGGTGTTCAATGAGCAGTTCTTC	CASSDGTGVFNEQFF	TRBV10-1	once	TRBD1	TRBJ2-1
TGTGCCAGCAGTTTCGCGAACACCGGGGAGCTGTTTTTT	CASSFANTGELFF	TRBV27	once	.	TRBJ2-2
TGTGCCAGTAGTCCCCTAGGACAGGGCGGTGAGCAGTTCTTC	CASSPLGQGGEQFF	TRBV19	.	TRBD1	TRBJ2-1
TGTGCCAGCAGCCTTTCTGAGGACCGGGACAGGGCCTACAATGAGCAGTTCTTC	CASSLSEDRDRAYNEQFF	TRBV2	.	TRBD1	TRBJ2-1
TGTGCCAGCAGCCCATTAGCCGGACAGGGTACCTTGTGGGGCACAGATACGCAGTATTTT	CASSPLAGQGTLWGTDTQYF	TRBV7-6	.	TRBD1	TRBJ2-3
TGTGCCAGCAGCTTTTTAGCGGGGATCGACAATGAGCAGTTCTTC	CASSFLAGIDNEQFF	TRBV5-4	.	TRBD2	TRBJ2-1
TGTGCCAGCTTAGGATACAGCGGGGGGGCCAACGGGGAGCTGTTTTTT	CASLGYSGGANGELFF	TRBV25-1	once	TRBD2	TRBJ2-2
TGTGCCAGCAGTTTTGATCGACACTCCTACGAGCAGTACTTC	CASSFDRHSYEQYF	TRBV28	.	.	TRBJ2-7